The 28 T cell receptor beta chains given below trace back to one sample, sequenced in a study of cytomegalovirus exposure and HLA in healthy donors. PCR involved 60 Vbeta and 13 Jbeta primers. Sequencing used immunoSEQ multiplex PCR; TCRdb keeps in-frame clones, though not all of them. The sample holds 200,000 to 250,000 clones, about 80% seen once. Sample: PBMCs. The receptor set was obtained from a woman between 40 and 55 years old in good health and CMV-seronegative.

The CDR3 loop is CASSPTGTGGASGDEQYF. In DNA form, the CDR3 reads TGTGCCAGCAGCCCAACCGGGACAGGGGGCGCATCCGGGGACGAGCAGTACTTC. V gene TRBV11-3 combines with J gene TRBJ2-7, with 12 bases fitting TRBD1. V trimming: 5 bases; J trimming: 5 bases; junction bases outside the gene matches: 16. Germline CDR1 is SGHNT and CDR2 is YENEEA. The CDR3 consists of 18 residues.

In DNA form, the CDR3 reads TGTGCCAGCAGTTTACCCGGGACAGAAAATTCACCCCTCCACTTT. Amino acids: CASSLPGTENSPLHF. The rearrangement joins TRBV28 to TRBJ1-6, with 7 bases identical to TRBD1. The germline V gene has CDR1 MDHEN and CDR2 SYDVKM. The CDR3 is 15 amino acids. With 2 bases clipped from V and 7 bases from J, the junction kept 5 bases outside the gene matches.

The chain employs TRBV10-2 and TRBJ2-7, with a tentative D call TRBD1 (6 bases). This CDR3 contains 14 residues. V shed 6 bases and J shed 5 bases, with 17 bases lying between them. From germline, CDR1 is WSHSY and CDR2 SAAADI. The chain's CDR3 is CASRDTGLFDEQYF. Written as DNA, the CDR3 is TGCGCCAGCAGGGATACAGGGTTGTTCGACGAGCAGTACTTC.

The DNA for the CDR3 is TGTGCCAGCAGCGCTCACGCCCAGGGCTACTCTGGAAACACCATATATTTT. Protein sequence: CASSAHAQGYSGNTIYF. V gene TRBV11-2 combines with J gene TRBJ1-3; tentatively, D is TRBD1 (5 bases). Germline V gene sequence: CDR1 SGHAT, CDR2 FQNNGV. Trimming removed 5 bases from V and 0 bases from J, with 17 bases in between. CDR3 length: 17 residues.

This sequence joins TRBV30 and TRBJ1-1; TRBD1 is a possible D gene (6 bases). The CDR3 length is 16 residues. V lost 4 bases and J lost 4, with 22 bases in between. Germline-derived CDR1 and CDR2 are GTSNPN and SVGIG (reference sequence). Written as DNA, the CDR3 is TGTGCCTGGACCAGTCCCGGGACACGCACCGTCACTGAAGCTTTCTTT. Translation gives CAWTSPGTRTVTEAFF.

This chain links TRBV5-1 with TRBJ1-1, with 7 bases that match TRBD1. This CDR3 is 15 amino acids long. CDR1 SGHRS and CDR2 YFSETQ come from the germline V gene. The V gene end was trimmed by 2 bases and the J gene end by 2 bases; junction bases not matched to a gene: 6. The CDR3 protein is CASSLAGTANTEAFF. Written as DNA, the CDR3 is TGCGCCAGCAGCTTAGCCGGGACAGCTAACACTGAAGCTTTCTTT.

A remark on this clone: One junction end disagrees with the germline gene, perhaps due to a read error. V is TRBV7-7 and J is TRBJ2-5; D remains ambiguous. The CDR3 has 12 amino acids. Germline values: CDR1 SSHAT, CDR2 FNYEAQ (reference sequence). CDR3 sequence: CASSLSGETQYF. The CDR3 DNA sequence: TGTGCTAGCAGCCTATCCGGTGAGACCCAGTACTTC. Using reference TRBV7-7 and TRBJ2-5 for the parts outside the CDR3, the full variable domain is GAGVSQSPRYKVTKRGQDVTLRCDPISSHATLYWYQQALGQGPEFLTYFNYEAQPDKSGLPSDRFSAERPEGSISTLTIQRTEQRDSAMYRCASSLSGETQYFGPGTRLLVL.

This chain uses TRBV6-8 with TRBJ1-5, with a tentative D call TRBD1 (6 bases). The CDR3 length is 19 residues. CDR1 MNHGY and CDR2 SAAAGT come from the germline V gene. V lost 4 bases and J 2 bases, leaving 24 bases between the germline ends. The DNA of the CDR3 is TGTGCCAGCAGTTTCCCCTCCAGGGGCGAGTTTATTGGCAATCAGCCCCAGCATTTT. Protein sequence: CASSFPSRGEFIGNQPQHF.

This clone came up once. V usage is TRBV5-1 and J usage is TRBJ2-3, with D tentatively TRBD1 (6 bases). The CDR3 covers 14 residues. Germline values: CDR1 SGHRS, CDR2 YFSETQ. V was clipped by 0 bases and J by 3 bases, with 8 bases between them. CDR3 in amino acids: CASSLGTGTDTQYF. CDR3 DNA sequence: TGCGCCAGCAGCTTGGGAACAGGGACAGATACGCAGTATTTT.

This sequence joins TRBV15 and TRBJ1-2, with 8 bases matching TRBD1. Trimming at V came to 2 bases and at J to 8 bases, leaving 10 bases not matched to a gene. The germline CDR1 and CDR2 sequences are LNHNV and YYDKDF (reference sequence). The CDR3 has 15 residues. The CDR3: CATSRMEGDRSGYTF. Here the CDR3 DNA reads TGTGCCACCAGCAGAATGGAAGGGGACAGGTCCGGCTACACCTTC.

The CDR3 nucleotides read TGTGCCAGTAAAGGACTAGCGGTGAACACCGGGGAGCTGTTTTTT. Encoded protein: CASKGLAVNTGELFF. V and J are TRBV4-2 and TRBJ2-2; 10 nucleotides line up with TRBD2. The CDR3 totals 15 residues. The J segment lost 1 base and the V segment lost 9 bases, leaving 5 bases of the junction unmatched. Germline CDR1 and CDR2: LGHNA and YNFKEQ.

The rearrangement uses TRBV10-3 and TRBJ1-5; 8 bases match TRBD1. J lost 4 bases, V lost 2 bases, and 1 base had no gene match. Germline V gives CDR1 ENHRY, CDR2 SYGVKD. The CDR3 covers 14 residues. The CDR3 loop is CAISETGGNQPQHF. CDR3 nucleotide sequence: TGTGCCATCAGTGAGACAGGGGGAAATCAGCCCCAGCATTTT.

This clone was counted once. The chain links TRBV9 to TRBJ2-2; tentative D call: TRBD2 (5 bases). V gave up 2 bases and J gave up 7 bases, with 12 bases separating them. The CDR3 has 14 residues. Germline CDR1 is SGDLS and CDR2 is YYNGEE. The CDR3 loop reads CASSVGGSDGELFF. Here the CDR3 DNA reads TGTGCCAGCAGCGTCGGCGGGTCGGACGGGGAGCTGTTTTTT.

This clone was seen once. V and J are TRBV7-9 and TRBJ2-3; D is unclear. The V end lost 5 bases, the J end lost 0 bases, and 9 bases lay between the germline ends. The CDR3 loop spans 14 amino acids. Germline CDR1 reads SEHNR; CDR2 reads FQNEAQ (reference sequence). CDR3 DNA sequence: TGTGCCAGCAGCCTGGTCACTAGCACAGATACGCAGTATTTT. Its protein is CASSLVTSTDTQYF.

The chain carries TRBV30 and TRBJ2-7; D is possibly TRBD2 (6 bases). From germline, CDR1 is GTSNPN and CDR2 SVGIG (reference sequence). There are 15 residues in the CDR3. The ends were cut back, 5 bases at V and 3 bases at J, with 20 bases in the middle. The CDR3 DNA reads as TGTGCCTGGGACATAGGGCGGGGCAGGCTCTACGAGCAGTACTTC. Protein sequence: CAWDIGRGRLYEQYF. Combining the CDR3 with reference TRBV30 and TRBJ2-7 gives the whole variable domain SQTIHQWPATLVQPVGSPLSLECTVEGTSNPNLYWYRQAAGRGLQLLFYSVGIGQISSEVPQNLSASRPQDRQFILSSKKLLLSDSGFYLCAWDIGRGRLYEQYFGPGTRLTVT.

The J gene is TRBJ2-2, the V gene TRBV2; 8 bases agree with TRBD1. J lost 7 bases, V lost 1 base, and 5 bases had no gene match. The length of the CDR3 is 15 residues. From germline, CDR1 is SNHLY and CDR2 FYNNEI. Here the CDR3 DNA reads TGTGCCAGCAGTGAAGTGGGACAGGAGAACGGGGAGCTGTTTTTT. Translation gives CASSEVGQENGELFF.

The chain uses TRBV7-2 and TRBJ2-7; D remains unclear. Germline V gene sequence: CDR1 SGHTA, CDR2 FQGNSA. V was shortened by 1 base and J by 2 bases, with 12 bases between the two germline ends. The CDR3 spans 15 residues. The CDR3 loop is CASSLDLTRAYEQYF. The CDR3 DNA is TGTGCCAGCAGCTTAGATCTCACGAGAGCCTACGAGCAGTACTTC.

This chain connects TRBV15 to TRBJ2-7; the D gene is possibly TRBD2 (6 bases). CDR3 length equals 16 residues. V was clipped by 0 bases and J by 0 bases, with 12 bases between them. The germline CDR1 and CDR2 sequences are LNHNV and YYDKDF (reference sequence). The CDR3 coding sequence is TGTGCCACCAGCAGAGATTCTCTAGCGAACTCCTACGAGCAGTACTTC. Its protein product is CATSRDSLANSYEQYF.

The table lists this clone with a few counts. The V gene is TRBV19, the J gene TRBJ1-6; D unclear. CDR3 length: 13 residues. From germline, CDR1 is LNHDA and CDR2 SQIVND (reference sequence). Trimming took 6 bases from V and 6 from J, leaving 9 bases between them. For the CDR3, the DNA is TGTGCCAGTAGCACGCACATTAATTCACCCCTCCACTTT. It encodes CASSTHINSPLHF.

This clone was seen just once. The rearrangement joins TRBV5-6 to TRBJ2-5; D perhaps matches TRBD1 (5 bases). The J call is doubtful: the DNA matches TRBJ2-7 better. This CDR3 is 12 amino acids long. Germline V gene data show CDR1 as SGHDT and CDR2 as YYEEEE. CDR3 sequence: CASSRGHYEQYF. The CDR3 DNA is TGTGCCAGCAGCCGAGGACACTACGAGCAGTACTTC.

This clone appeared once. The chain recombines TRBV7-3 with TRBJ2-1; TRBD2 agrees at 8 bases. The trim removed 2 bases at V and 8 bases at J, leaving 8 bases unmatched. The CDR3 sequence is 15 residues long. Germline lookup yields CDR1 SGHTA and CDR2 FQGTGA. CDR3 residues: CASSLAGGQSDEQFF. The CDR3 DNA follows: TGTGCCAGCAGCTTAGCGGGGGGCCAGTCGGATGAGCAGTTCTTC.

V gene TRBV18 combines with J gene TRBJ2-1, with unresolved D. The CDR3 spans 14 residues. Deletions cut 5 bases from V and 0 bases from J, with 8 bases between. Germline V lookup: CDR1 KGHSH, CDR2 LQKENI. The CDR3 loop reads CASSRSSSYNEQFF. The CDR3, as DNA: TGTGCCAGCTCAAGAAGTAGCTCCTACAATGAGCAGTTCTTC.

The chain carries TRBV4-2 and TRBJ2-7; 7 bases line up with TRBD2. The CDR3 length is 14 residues. The trim removed 7 bases at V and 2 bases at J, leaving 8 bases unmatched. The V gene's germline CDR1 is LGHNA and CDR2 YNFKEQ. The CDR3 sequence: CASTYEGGTYEQYF. CDR3 coding DNA: TGTGCCAGCACCTACGAGGGAGGGACCTACGAGCAGTACTTC.

The V and J genes are TRBV6-6 and TRBJ1-6, with D perhaps matching TRBD1 (6 bases). This CDR3 region has 14 residues. V lost 2 bases to trimming and J lost 7 bases, with 9 bases between them. The germline V gene encodes CDR1 MNHNY and CDR2 SVGAGI (reference sequence). CDR3 nucleotides: TGTGCCAGCAGTTACCCTGGACAGAATTCACCCCTCCACTTT. The encoded protein is CASSYPGQNSPLHF.

The rearrangement joins TRBV30 to TRBJ2-1, with 10 bases identical to TRBD2. Trimming cost V 1 base and J 9 bases; bases outside gene matches: 6. This CDR3 has 14 residues. Germline V CDR1 and CDR2: GTSNPN, SVGIG (reference sequence). As DNA, the CDR3 is TGTGCCTGGAGTGCGAAGCGGGGGGGCAGTGAGCAGTTCTTC. This encodes CAWSAKRGGSEQFF.

J is TRBJ1-4 and V is TRBV21-1; the table's D gene call, TRBD1, was not cross checked with the DNA. TRBV21-1 corresponds to a pseudogene. CDR3 length: 17 residues. CDR3 nucleotides: TGTGCCAGCAGCAAAGGGACAGGGGGTCGGGGTAATGAAAAACTGTTTTTT. This sequence encodes CASSKGTGGRGNEKLFF.

In nucleotides, the CDR3 is TGTGCCAGCAGCGTAGTAGCGGGGGTCAACAATGAGCAGTTCTTC. Its protein is CASSVVAGVNNEQFF. The chain joins TRBV9 to TRBJ2-1; 9 bases line up with TRBD2. Germline V gene sequence: CDR1 SGDLS, CDR2 YYNGEE. This CDR3 has 15 residues. V dropped 0 bases and J dropped 5; count of bases not matched to a gene: 3. Supplemented by reference TRBV9 and TRBJ2-1, the full variable domain reads DSGVTQTPKHLITATGQRVTLRCSPRSGDLSVYWYQQSLDQGLQFLIQYYNGEERAKGNILERFSAQQFPDLHSELNLSSLELGDSALYFCASSVVAGVNNEQFFGPGTRLTVL.

The chain carries TRBV30 and TRBJ1-2; D is unresolved. Trimming removed 0 bases at V and 3 bases at J, with 11 bases between. CDR3 size: 14 residues. CDR1 and CDR2 from the germline V gene are GTSNPN and SVGIG (reference sequence). CDR3 in amino acids: CAWSVRGNDYGYTF. CDR3 sequence (DNA): TGTGCCTGGAGTGTCCGGGGAAACGACTATGGCTACACCTTC.